This T cell receptor beta chain was identified in a study of T-cell memory formation after mild COVID-19. Study conclusions and caveats: Among contracting clones, CD4+ were mainly CM/EM and CD8+ enriched in EMRA. SARS-CoV-2 specificity was not confirmed for second-wave clones peaking on day 37.

This clonotype was counted a few times. Its antigen is unidentified. The authors produced TCR alpha and TCR beta cDNA libraries with sample barcodes and UMIs by 5'RACE using constant-segment primers. TCRdb reanalysed the 5' RACE reads using MiXCR and keeps one entry per CDR3 protein. Here the sample spans approximately 250,000 distinct CDR3 sequences, around 15% being singletons. The CDR3 runs 15 residues. CDR1 and CDR2 from the germline V gene are SGHAT and FQNNGV. Trimming shortened V by 3 bases and J by 0 bases, and 11 bases separated the two germline ends. This clonotype was obtained from a man aged 18 to 29 who had mild COVID-19 (a few samples of this study predate the infection). Cell type and time point are not known. The sequenced sample was PBMCs or a T cell subset sorted from them (not recorded which). The J gene is TRBJ1-2, the V gene TRBV11-2; TRBD1 is a possible D gene (6 bases). The CDR3: CASSFQRGSNYGYTF. Here the CDR3 DNA reads TGTGCCAGCAGCTTCCAAAGGGGGTCTAACTATGGCTACACCTTC.